This T cell receptor beta chain was retrieved from a study of T cell repertoires in ileal Crohn's disease. Study details: About half received postoperative treatment, around twelve with thiopurines and 15 to 20 anti-TNF. Findings and caveats of the study: Every patient over 26.8% clonality showed endoscopic recurrence. High-frequency clones were more common in sorted CD8 than CD4 cells.

This table comes from immunoSEQ multiplex PCR, and its TCRdb copy is limited to in-frame clones, with some not included. The sample yields 6,000 or so clones, over 80% seen once. The germline V gene encodes CDR1 SGDLS and CDR2 YYNGEE. V lost 4 bases and J lost 9; bases outside the gene matches: 5. The CDR3 covers 14 residues. Adults with ileal or ileocolonic Crohn's disease and an indication for resection were eligible. Note on this clone: No antigen is known for it.

This TCR was recovered from an adult with Crohn's disease. The V call is TRBV9, the J call TRBJ2-1; 12 bases line up with TRBD2. Sequenced: ileal tissue. CDR3 region: CASSSSGGVREQFF. Here the CDR3 DNA reads TGTGCCAGCAGCTCTAGCGGGGGGGTTCGTGAGCAGTTCTTC.